This TCR beta chain emerged from a study of early T cells in non-severe SARS-CoV-2 infection. Study-level background: Bulk RNA from unsorted whole blood was sequenced; chains were unpaired. Points from the study as a whole: Using VDJdb, the matching emphasized anti-spike CD8 responses while missing private and CD4 specificities.

cDNA molecules, individually, were tagged with unique molecular identifiers. Each CDR3 protein gets one entry after TCRdb re-called the 5' RACE reads with MiXCR. The sample lists about 38,000 distinct CDR3 sequences; roughly 6.8% were seen once. CDR3 length: 14 amino acids. V was pared by 0 bases and J by 2 bases, with 7 bases between. Germline loops: CDR1 WNHNN, CDR2 SYGVQD (reference sequence). In the case of this clonotype: Its antigen remains unknown.

The sample was whole blood, taken at baseline. The sequence derives from an adult who was a healthcare worker with PCR-confirmed SARS-CoV-2 infection or an uninfected control (not recorded which). The chain joins TRBV10-1 to TRBJ1-1; D gene uncertain. The CDR3 coding sequence is TGCGCCAGCAGTGAGTCCGGCGGTAACACTGAAGCTTTCTTT. Protein product: CASSESGGNTEAFF.